The clone carrying this T cell receptor (beta chain) was recorded at least ten times. Its target is unknown. This specimen belongs to a study of regulatory T cells in long-lasting Graves disease. The wider study: The study counted Graves' disease as persistent given over 5 years of antithyroid drugs and positive TSH receptor antibodies.

Sample time point: persistent/refractory GD, antithyroid drugs over 5 years with positive TRAb. The authors made the TCR library using RNA they extracted from PBMCs. CDR3 length: 16 residues. Germline V gene data show CDR1 as MDHEN and CDR2 as SYDVKM. The V and J ends lost 3 bases and 7 bases, in that order; junction bases with no gene match: 9. General study points: Persistent disease preferred TRBV28, TRBJ1-2 and TRBJ2-5; new disease, TRBV20-1 and TRBJ2-1.

Sequencing libraries for TCR beta were prepared with iRepertoire HTBI primers and Arm-PCR of CDR3 regions. How the authors handled the data: Samples collectively showed approximately 62 TRBV and around 15 TRBJ segments. TCRdb re-analysed the multiplex PCR reads in MiXCR, keeping a single row per CDR3 protein. TCRdb's processing, not the authors' own work, is the source of the V and J calls. The sample holds around 510,000 distinct CDR3 sequences; less than 25% are singletons and the top ten take less than 9%. The chain has TRBV28 and TRBJ1-6, with 7 bases matching TRBD1. The input for sequencing was peripheral blood mononuclear cells (PBMCs), taken when the disease was refractory, from a patient treated with antithyroid drugs. The TCR originated in a female donor with Graves disease. The CDR3 nucleotides are TGTGCCAGCAGTTTGGGCCTGGACAGGTGGAATTCACCCCTCCACTTT. It specifies CASSLGLDRWNSPLHF. The variable domain in full, completed from reference TRBV28 and TRBJ1-6, reads DVKVTQSSRYLVKRTGEKVFLECVQDMDHENMFWYRQDPGLGLRLIYFSYDVKMKEKGDIPEGYSVSREKKERFSLILESASTNQTSMYLCASSLGLDRWNSPLHFGNGTRLTVT.